This passage covers 5 T cell receptor beta chains from one sample sequenced in a study of OX40 agonist ivuxolimab in advanced cancers. Method: immunoSEQ multiplex PCR; TCRdb's copy keeps in-frame clones and lacks some. This table has about 64,000 clones, 75% to 95% appearing once. This specimen was CD4+ or CD8+ T cells sorted from blood, taken in a trial of the OX40 agonist ivuxolimab. These receptors came from an adult with an advanced solid tumor such as melanoma, head and neck, liver or kidney cancer.

J is TRBJ2-3 and V is TRBV6-1; 10 nucleotides line up with TRBD1. The CDR3 is 16 amino acids. V dropped 4 bases and J dropped 3; count of bases not matched to a gene: 7. CDR1 MNHNS and CDR2 SASEGT come from the germline V gene. In DNA, the CDR3 is TGTGCCAGCAGTGTTGACAGGGGGCGGGGAACAGATACGCAGTATTTT. It codes for CASSVDRGRGTDTQYF.

The gene calls are TRBV4-2 and TRBJ2-2, with D unresolved. In germline, CDR1 is LGHNA, CDR2 YNFKEQ. The CDR3 is made up of 17 amino acids. V was trimmed by 4 bases and J by 4 bases, leaving 19 bases between them. Written as DNA, the CDR3 is TGTGCCAGCAGCCGAGACCCCGGGTCCCTGGCCACCGGGGAGCTGTTTTTT. Amino acids: CASSRDPGSLATGELFF.

This chain links TRBV18 with TRBJ1-2, with D uncertain. CDR1 KGHSH and CDR2 LQKENI come from the germline V gene. The germline V and J ends were trimmed by 5 bases and 2 bases, with 9 bases remaining between them. The CDR3 sequence is 13 residues long. The CDR3 loop reads CASSLGGNYGYTF. Here the CDR3 DNA reads TGTGCCAGCTCATTGGGAGGGAACTATGGCTACACCTTC.

The chain joins TRBV11-3 to TRBJ2-1; D is ambiguous. Germline loops: CDR1 SGHNT, CDR2 YENEEA. The CDR3 is 12 residues long. V lost 3 bases, J lost 6 bases, and 6 bases lay in between. For the CDR3, the DNA is TGTGCCAGCAGCTTGGCAGGCAATGAGCAGTTCTTC. Translated, it gives CASSLAGNEQFF.

The V and J genes are TRBV28 and TRBJ1-1, with D uncertain. The germline V and J ends were trimmed by 10 bases and 0 bases, with 12 bases remaining between them. In germline, CDR1 is MDHEN, CDR2 SYDVKM. The length of the CDR3 is 13 residues. The CDR3 reads CATLPPVNTEAFF. DNA of the CDR3: TGTGCCACCTTACCCCCAGTGAACACTGAAGCTTTCTTT.